This is a list of T cell receptor beta chains from one sample in a study of blood T cell repertoires in COVID-19. Method: immunoSEQ multiplex PCR; TCRdb's copy keeps in-frame clones and lacks some. Of over 200,000 clones detected, around 86% appear once; the ten largest clones hold 15% to 19%. Material for sequencing was PBMCs or T cells enriched from blood (not recorded which). Receptors originate from a young man who had recovered from COVID-19. Each CDR3 is given with its conserved first and last residue.

j_gene	v_gene	CDR3aa
TRBJ2-1	TRBV14	CASSHLGTGANEQFF
TRBJ2-3	TRBV5-1	CASSWQGRTDTQYF
TRBJ2-7	TRBV5-1	CASSPLQPGLKPYEQYF
TRBJ1-1	TRBV27	CASSPRTGVGTEAFF
TRBJ2-5	TRBV30	CAWSVHVQETQYF
TRBJ1-2	TRBV10-3	CAIGQGSPGYTF
TRBJ1-3	TRBV12-3/TRBV12-4	CASTAAGTIYF
TRBJ2-7	TRBV7-6	CASSLAQGNYEQYF
TRBJ1-3	TRBV30	CAWSLKRTGNSGNTIYF
TRBJ1-1	TRBV29-1	CSVEDARQIQAFF